This T cell receptor beta chain was sequenced during a study of control samples from healthy donors and cancer patients. Libraries were prepared by immunoSEQ multiplex PCR; TCRdb keeps only in-frame clonotypes and omits some of them. Of nearly 200,000 clones in the sample, approximately 90% were seen once. The V end was cut by 4 bases, the J end by 2 bases, with 6 bases between. The CDR3 runs to 13 residues. From germline, CDR1 is MNHEY and CDR2 SMNVEV (reference sequence). Sequencing was carried out using blood. The sequence came from a man aged 25 to 40 in good health. V is TRBV27 and J is TRBJ1-5; D is unclear. The CDR3 DNA is TGTGCCAGCAGTTCAGACGGCAATCAGCCCCAGCATTTT. It specifies CASSSDGNQPQHF.